This section outlines one TCR beta chain sequence together with its context. The data derive from a study of long-term antiretroviral therapy in people with HIV. Investigators performed immunoSEQ version v3.0 at survey level. Generated by immunoSEQ multiplex PCR, the TCRdb table keeps only in-frame clones and is missing some. Among about 16,000 clones listed, roughly 80% were seen once. The CDR3 is made up of 14 amino acids. Per the germline V gene, CDR1 is SGHRS and CDR2 is YFSETQ. V lost 0 bases to trimming and J lost 5 bases, with 11 bases between them. This clonotype was sampled from a woman between 45 and 60 years old with HIV. The input for sequencing was unsorted PBMCs, taken 1.5 years before starting antiretroviral therapy. V and J are TRBV5-1 and TRBJ1-2; a possible D gene is TRBD1 (5 bases). CDR3: CASSLVGGRYGYTF. The CDR3 bases are TGCGCCAGCAGCTTGGTTGGGGGTAGATATGGCTACACCTTC.